The clone carrying this T cell receptor beta chain was observed a few times. Its cognate antigen is unknown. This record comes from a study of cytomegalovirus exposure and HLA in healthy donors. Study-wide points: Near-uniform donor sequencing depth was presumed by presence/absence analyses. CMV serostatus was the only recorded immune exposure for donors. Altogether, 164 TCR beta chains were recorded as cytomegalovirus-associated. The productive fraction for most TCR beta V segments was about 87% or about 30% in an earlier analysis.

It was with 60 Vbeta and 13 Jbeta primers that the PCR ran. This table comes from immunoSEQ multiplex PCR, and its TCRdb copy is limited to in-frame clones, with some not included. The sample has 90,000 to 110,000 clones, 60% to 80% seen once. The CDR3 loop spans 13 amino acids. Germline values: CDR1 LGHNA, CDR2 YSLEER. The ends were cut back, 4 bases at V and 4 bases at J, with 8 bases in the middle. J is TRBJ1-5 and V is TRBV4-3; possibly TRBD1 for D (6 bases). The sequenced sample was PBMCs. The source of this sequence is a man younger than 40 in good health and CMV-seronegative. CDR3 nucleotide sequence: TGCGCCAGCAGCCTTACAGGGAATCAGCCCCAGCATTTT. Its translation is CASSLTGNQPQHF.